This entry is about one T cell receptor beta chain. What it binds is unknown. Germline V lookup: CDR1 MDHEN, CDR2 SYDVKM. The CDR3 runs to 14 residues. Trimming removed 9 bases at V and 6 bases at J, with 20 bases between. The data belong to a study of PD-1 blockade in classical Hodgkin lymphoma. Repertoires were generated with immunoSEQ multiplex PCR, while TCRdb's copy carries only in-frame clones and drops some. The table includes tens of thousands of clones, over 75% detected once. Time point described: cycle 4 day 1 (C4D1), after more than five weeks of nivolumab. Each patient's relapse followed autologous stem cell transplantation, and brentuximab vedotin exposure varied. Study results and limitations: TCR diversity in CD4+, not CD8+, cells rose significantly by C4D1.

The source material was peripheral blood mononuclear cells (PBMCs), sampled before the fourth cycle of nivolumab. This sequence joins TRBV28 and TRBJ1-1; D not certain. This clonotype was obtained from a human donor with classical Hodgkin lymphoma. The DNA of the CDR3 is TGTGCCAGTCAGAGGTCCTCGATTTGGGCTGAAGCTTTCTTT. The encoded protein is CASQRSSIWAEAFF.